Listed below are T cell receptor beta chains from one sample, sequenced in a study of Ad26.COV2.S vaccination and SARS-CoV-2 variants. Libraries were prepared by immunoSEQ multiplex PCR; TCRdb keeps only in-frame clonotypes and omits some of them. The sample yields around 400,000 clones, around nine tenths seen once. This specimen was peripheral blood, taken in a trial of Ad26.COV2.S vaccine versus placebo. These receptors were collected from a person between 18 and 65 years old who received the Ad26.COV2.S COVID-19 vaccine or a placebo. Both conserved end residues are part of each CDR3. D genes are given only for firm matches.

J	D	V	CDR3
TRBJ2-1	TRBD2	TRBV4-3	CASSRRASGYNEQFF
TRBJ1-3	TRBD1	TRBV30	CAWSPGQRGNTIYF
TRBJ2-4	-	TRBV7-9	CASSPADIRAKNIQYF
TRBJ2-7	-	TRBV7-2	CASSLGREYEQYF
TRBJ2-7	TRBD1	TRBV10-2	CASSTGTDYEQYF
TRBJ1-2	TRBD1	TRBV5-4	CASSETPGQHYGYTF
TRBJ2-1	-	TRBV29-1	CSHGVYNEQFF
TRBJ1-1	TRBD1	TRBV4-2	CASRPDPGQGKTEAFF
TRBJ2-6	-	TRBV27	CASSTPNGSGANVLTF
TRBJ2-7	TRBD2	TRBV9	CASTRTSGSYEQYF
TRBJ2-2	-	TRBV24-1	CATSDLALGRTGAYTGELFF